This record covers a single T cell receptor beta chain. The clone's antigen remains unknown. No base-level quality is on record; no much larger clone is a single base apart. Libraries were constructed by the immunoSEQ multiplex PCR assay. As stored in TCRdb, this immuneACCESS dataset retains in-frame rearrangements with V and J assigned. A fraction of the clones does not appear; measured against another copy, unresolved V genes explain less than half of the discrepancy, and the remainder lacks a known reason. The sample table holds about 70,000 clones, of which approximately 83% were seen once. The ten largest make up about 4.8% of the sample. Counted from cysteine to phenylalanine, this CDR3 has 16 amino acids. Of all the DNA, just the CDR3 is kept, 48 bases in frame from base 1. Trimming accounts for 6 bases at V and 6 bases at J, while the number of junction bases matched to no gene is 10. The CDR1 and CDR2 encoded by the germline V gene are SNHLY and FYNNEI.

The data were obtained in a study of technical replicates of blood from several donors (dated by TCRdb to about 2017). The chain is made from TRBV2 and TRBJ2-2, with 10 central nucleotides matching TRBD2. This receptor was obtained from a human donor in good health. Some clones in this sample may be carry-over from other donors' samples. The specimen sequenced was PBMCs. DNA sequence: TGTGCCAGCAGGTCTAGCGGGGGTGCTTGGGCCGGGGAGCTGTTTTTT. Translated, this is CASRSSGGAWAGELFF. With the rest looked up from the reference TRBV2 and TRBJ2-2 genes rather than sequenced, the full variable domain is EPEVTQTPSHQVTQMGQEVILRCVPISNHLYFYWYRQILGQKVEFLVSFYNNEISEKSEIFDDQFSVERPDGSNFTLKIRSTKLEDSAMYFCASRSSGGAWAGELFFGEGSRLTVL.